This T cell receptor beta chain was sequenced during a study of identical twins. Findings and limits, study-wide: Cord blood beta clonotypes present at high abundance carried fewer insertions; no such pattern appeared in memory repertoires. Invariant T cells like MAIT and iNKT could partly confound the zero-insertion analyses.

As to this clonotype: The target antigen is unknown.

TCRdb analysed the 5' RACE reads with MiXCR anew, one entry per CDR3 protein. The sample has nearly 650,000 distinct CDR3 sequences, about 7% seen once; the top ten hold about 1.6%. Healthy Caucasians were all of the donors. A further study also used this sample, focusing on yellow fever vaccine responses in identical twins. That study reports: The T cell response to vaccination in identical twins was reportedly partly convergent and partly personalized.

The source is a woman in her late teens or twenties in good health. The sample taken for sequencing was PBMCs.

The chain's CDR3 is CSAGAANYNEQFF. CDR3 in DNA: TGCAGTGCTGGGGCGGCCAACTACAATGAGCAGTTCTTC. The chain employs TRBV20-1 and TRBJ2-1, with D possibly being TRBD1 (5 bases). The CDR3 consists of 13 residues. V gave up 5 bases and J gave up 3 bases, with 11 bases separating them. The germline gives CDR1 DFQATT, CDR2 SNEGSKA (reference sequence).